A selection of T cell receptor beta chains follows, all from one sample in a study of early T cells in non-severe SARS-CoV-2 infection. TCRdb called the 5' RACE reads again in MiXCR, with one record for every CDR3 protein. The top ten clones hold 3% of a sample with approximately 76,000 distinct CDR3 sequences, roughly 13% of them seen once. The sequenced material came from whole blood. Receptor source: an adult who was a healthcare worker with PCR-confirmed SARS-CoV-2 infection or an uninfected control (not recorded which). Both conserved end residues are part of each CDR3. The D gene is left open where the match is weak. The size field is filled for only some rows; it gives once, few, many or a size class.

size	D	J	V	DNA	CDR3
many	.	TRBJ2-1	TRBV10-2	TGCGCCAGCAGTGAATTTAGCCCCTCCATGTGGTTCTTC	CASSEFSPSMWFF
many	.	TRBJ1-1	TRBV29-1	TGCAGCGTTACAACGCAGGGGTACACTGAAGCTTTCTTT	CSVTTQGYTEAFF
.	TRBD1	TRBJ1-1	TRBV30	TGTGCCTGGAGCAGAGGAACGACAGGGGGAGAAGCTTTCTTT	CAWSRGTTGGEAFF
.	TRBD2	TRBJ2-5	TRBV7-9	TGTGCCAGCAGCCCCCGACTAGCGGGAGTTGAGTACCAAGAGACCCAGTACTTC	CASSPRLAGVEYQETQYF
.	.	TRBJ2-4	TRBV12-3/TRBV12-4	TGTGCCAGCAGTTTGAGAGTCGGAAACAAAAACATTCAGTACTTC	CASSLRVGNKNIQYF
many	.	TRBJ1-4	TRBV11-2	TGTGCCAGCAGCCGGGGACACCCTAATGAAAAACTGTTTTTT	CASSRGHPNEKLFF
.	.	TRBJ2-7	TRBV5-1	TGCGCCAGCGGCGAAGTCACAGGGCAACGCTCCTACGAGCAGTACTTC	CASGEVTGQRSYEQYF
.	TRBD1	TRBJ2-5	TRBV6-4	TGTGCCAGCAGTCGGGACAGCCAAGAGACCCAGTACTTC	CASSRDSQETQYF
many	.	TRBJ1-6	TRBV7-9	TGTGCCAGCAGCTTACACAGGCTAAATAATTCACCCCTCCACTTT	CASSLHRLNNSPLHF
.	TRBD2	TRBJ2-3	TRBV7-6	TGTGCCAGCAGCTCCGGACTAGCGCAATACACAGATACGCAGTATTTT	CASSSGLAQYTDTQYF
many	.	TRBJ2-6	TRBV7-6	TGTGCCAGCAGTTGGGGGGCCAACGTCCTGACTTTC	CASSWGANVLTF
many	.	TRBJ2-2	TRBV11-2	TGTGCCAGCAGCCCCAGGACTCGAGGGGACACCGGGGAGCTGTTTTTT	CASSPRTRGDTGELFF
.	TRBD2	TRBJ2-7	TRBV28	TGTGCCAGCAGCCCCCTAGTAGCGGGAGTCTACGAGCAGTACTTC	CASSPLVAGVYEQYF
.	.	TRBJ1-5	TRBV2	TGTGCCAGCAGTCTCCAAAATCAGCCCCAGCATTTT	CASSLQNQPQHF
many	.	TRBJ2-7	TRBV7-9	TGTGCCAGCAGCTTAAATCAGGGTGTGGACGAGCAGTACTTC	CASSLNQGVDEQYF
few	TRBD2	TRBJ2-1	TRBV6-6	TGTGCCAGCAGTTACGCGGGGGGGCCCTACAATGAGCAGTTCTTC	CASSYAGGPYNEQFF
few	TRBD1	TRBJ1-1	TRBV13	TGTGCCAGCAGCTTAGTAGGCCAGGGGGCAAGTACTGAAGCTTTCTTT	CASSLVGQGASTEAFF
many	.	TRBJ2-7	TRBV4-1	TGCGCCAGCAGCCAAGGGTGGGGGACATTGACCTACGAGCAGTACTTC	CASSQGWGTLTYEQYF
.	TRBD1	TRBJ1-2	TRBV7-9	TGTGCCAGCAGCTGGACAGGGGGCGTTGGCTACACCTTC	CASSWTGGVGYTF
.	.	TRBJ2-1	TRBV29-1	TGCAGCGTTGAAGAACTAGGAGAGCAGTTCTTC	CSVEELGEQFF
few	.	TRBJ2-2	TRBV12-3/TRBV12-4	TGTGCCAGCAGGGTCCGCGAGGCCGGGGAGCTGTTTTTT	CASRVREAGELFF
many	TRBD1	TRBJ1-6	TRBV14	TGTGCCAGCAGCCCCAGACAGGGGATCCATAATTCACCCCTCCACTTT	CASSPRQGIHNSPLHF
.	.	TRBJ2-2	TRBV11-2	TGTGCCAGCAGCTTAGTTCTCCAGGATATTCTCATAAACACCGGGGAGCTGTTTTTT	CASSLVLQDILINTGELFF
few	.	TRBJ2-5	TRBV7-3	TGTGCCAGCAGTTTGGGCGGGTCCCAGGCAGAGACCCAGTACTTC	CASSLGGSQAETQYF
.	.	TRBJ1-5	TRBV2	TGTGCCAGCAGTGTCTACAGGGAGACGGCTCAGCCCCAGCATTTT	CASSVYRETAQPQHF
few	TRBD2	TRBJ2-3	TRBV4-2	TGTGCCAGCAGCCAAGAGACTAGCGGGGGGGCAGGCACAGATACGCAGTATTTT	CASSQETSGGAGTDTQYF
.	.	TRBJ2-7	TRBV6-1	TGTGCCAGCAGTGAATCCCGGACAATCGGGCACGAGCAGTACTTC	CASSESRTIGHEQYF
few	.	TRBJ2-3	TRBV29-1	TGCAGCGGAGCTAGCGTCAGCACAGATACGCAGTATTTT	CSGASVSTDTQYF
.	.	TRBJ1-6	TRBV6-2/TRBV6-3	TGTGCCAGCAGTTACCCGGGACGGAACGTCTTGAGCTCCTATAATTCACCCCTCCACTTT	CASSYPGRNVLSSYNSPLHF